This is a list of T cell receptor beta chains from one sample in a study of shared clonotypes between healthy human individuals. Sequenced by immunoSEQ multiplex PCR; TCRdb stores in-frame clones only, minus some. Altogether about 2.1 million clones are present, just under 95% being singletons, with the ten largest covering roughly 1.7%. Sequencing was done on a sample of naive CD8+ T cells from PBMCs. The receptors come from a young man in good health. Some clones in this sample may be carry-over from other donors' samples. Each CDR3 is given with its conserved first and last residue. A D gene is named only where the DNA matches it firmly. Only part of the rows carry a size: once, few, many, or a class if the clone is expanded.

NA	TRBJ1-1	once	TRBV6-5	TGTGCCAGCAGCGCGGGGCAGAACACTGAAGCTTTCTTT	CASSAGQNTEAFF
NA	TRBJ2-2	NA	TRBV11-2	TGTGCCAGCAGCCCCCCGTTACTGGGCGCCGGGGAGCTGTTTTTT	CASSPPLLGAGELFF
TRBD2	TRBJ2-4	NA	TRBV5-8	TGTGCCAGCAGCTTGACTCCTAGCGGGTACAAAAACATTCAGTACTTC	CASSLTPSGYKNIQYF
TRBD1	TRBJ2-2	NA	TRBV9	TGTGCCAGCAGCGTCCTAGGGACAGGCCCCATTACCGGGGAGCTGTTTTTT	CASSVLGTGPITGELFF
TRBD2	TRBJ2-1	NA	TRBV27	TGTGCCAGCAGTTTATGGACTAGGAGCTCCTACAATGAGCAGTTCTTC	CASSLWTRSSYNEQFF
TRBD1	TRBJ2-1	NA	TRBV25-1	TGTGCCAGCAGTGAATTAAACAGGGGGGCGGGATATGAGCAGTTCTTC	CASSELNRGAGYEQFF
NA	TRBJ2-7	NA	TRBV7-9	TGTGCCAGCAGCTTAGGGTTCTACGAGCAGTACTTC	CASSLGFYEQYF
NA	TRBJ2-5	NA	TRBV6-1	TGTGCCAGCAGTGAGTCCTCTTACGCTGAGACCCAGTACTTC	CASSESSYAETQYF
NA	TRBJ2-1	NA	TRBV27	TGTGCCAGCAGTTTATACGGGGTTACCTACAATGAGCAGTTCTTC	CASSLYGVTYNEQFF
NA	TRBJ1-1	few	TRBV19	TGTGCCAGTAGCACCTTTACTGAAGCTTTCTTT	CASSTFTEAFF
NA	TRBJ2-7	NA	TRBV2	TGTGCCAGCAGTGAATCCCGCGAGCAGTACTTC	CASSESREQYF
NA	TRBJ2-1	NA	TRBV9	TGTGCCAGCAGCGTAGAAGGCCGACCCAGCTCCTACAATGAGCAGTTCTTC	CASSVEGRPSSYNEQFF
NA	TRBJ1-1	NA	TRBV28	TGTGCCAGCAGTCTAGGTGGTGAAGCTTTCTTT	CASSLGGEAFF
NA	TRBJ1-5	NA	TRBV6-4	TGTGCCAGCAGTGACGGAGGGGACAAGGATCAGCCCCAGCATTTT	CASSDGGDKDQPQHF
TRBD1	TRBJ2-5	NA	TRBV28	TGTGCCAGCAGTTTTCCATCACAGGGGGCCTTGCAAGAGACCCAGTACTTC	CASSFPSQGALQETQYF
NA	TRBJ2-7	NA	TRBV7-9	TGTGCCAGCAGCCCCCGGGTCCTCTCCTACGAGCAGTACTTC	CASSPRVLSYEQYF
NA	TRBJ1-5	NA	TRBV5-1	TGCGCCAGCAGCTTGGCCGGTAGTGACAATCAGCCCCAGCATTTT	CASSLAGSDNQPQHF